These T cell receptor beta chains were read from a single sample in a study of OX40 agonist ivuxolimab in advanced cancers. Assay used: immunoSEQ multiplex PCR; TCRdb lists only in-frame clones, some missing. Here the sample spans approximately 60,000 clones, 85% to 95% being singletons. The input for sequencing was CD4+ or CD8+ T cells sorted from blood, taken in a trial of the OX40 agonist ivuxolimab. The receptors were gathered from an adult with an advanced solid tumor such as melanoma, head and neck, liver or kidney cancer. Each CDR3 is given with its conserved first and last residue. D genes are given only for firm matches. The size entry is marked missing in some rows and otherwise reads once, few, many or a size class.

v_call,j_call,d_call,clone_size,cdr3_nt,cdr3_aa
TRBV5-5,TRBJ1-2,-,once,TGTGCCAGCAGCTTGCAGCCCGACTATGGCTACACCTTC,CASSLQPDYGYTF
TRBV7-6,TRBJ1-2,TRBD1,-,TGTGCCAGCAGCTTAGATCCCCGGACAGGGGCATGGGGCTACACCTTC,CASSLDPRTGAWGYTF
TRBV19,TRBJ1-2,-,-,TGTGCCAGTAGTTTGGGAGACTATGGCTACACCTTC,CASSLGDYGYTF
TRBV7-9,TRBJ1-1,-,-,TGTGCCAGCAGCTTGAGAGTCACTGAAGCTTTCTTT,CASSLRVTEAFF
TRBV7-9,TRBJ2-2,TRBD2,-,TGTGCCAGCAGCTTAAATCTAGCGGGAGCTTTGACCGGGGAGCTGTTTTTT,CASSLNLAGALTGELFF
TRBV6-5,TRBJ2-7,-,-,TGTGCCAGCTTTTCGGGAAGGGGCTACGAGCAGTACTTC,CASFSGRGYEQYF
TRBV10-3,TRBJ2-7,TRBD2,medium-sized,TGTGCCATCAGTGAGGGTACTAGCGGAGTCTACGAGCAGTACTTC,CAISEGTSGVYEQYF
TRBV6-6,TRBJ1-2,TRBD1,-,TGTGCCAGCAGCAGGGACAGAGTTGACTATGGCTACACCTTC,CASSRDRVDYGYTF
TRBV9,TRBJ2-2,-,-,TGTGCCAGCAGCTCGCCCCGGGACAATCCAAACACCGGGGAGCTGTTTTTT,CASSSPRDNPNTGELFF
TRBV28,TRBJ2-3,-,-,TGTGCCAGCAGTTGGATGGATACGCAGTATTTT,CASSWMDTQYF
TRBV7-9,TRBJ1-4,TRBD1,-,TGTGCCAGCAGCCCCGCCGGGACAGGGTTAGAAAAACTGTTTTTT,CASSPAGTGLEKLFF
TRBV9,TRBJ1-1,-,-,TGTGCCAGCAGCCCCAGTCGGCTGAACACTGAAGCTTTCTTT,CASSPSRLNTEAFF
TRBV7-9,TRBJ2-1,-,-,TGTGCCAGCTACTCCTCGGGATCGAGCTCCTACAATGAGCAGTTCTTC,CASYSSGSSSYNEQFF
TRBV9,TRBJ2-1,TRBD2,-,TGTGCCAGCAGGGGGACTAGCGGGAGGGACAATGAGCAGTTCTTC,CASRGTSGRDNEQFF
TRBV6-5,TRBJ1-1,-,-,TGTGCCAGCAGCTCCGGGGTTTACACTGAAGCTTTCTTT,CASSSGVYTEAFF
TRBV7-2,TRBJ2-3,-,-,TGTGCCAGCAGCTTAGTGGCGGGCACAGATACGCAGTATTTT,CASSLVAGTDTQYF
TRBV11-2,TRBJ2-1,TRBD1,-,TGTGCCAGCAGCTCCCGGGACAGGGCAAATGAGCAGTTCTTC,CASSSRDRANEQFF
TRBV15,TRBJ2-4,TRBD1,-,TGTGCCACCAGCAGAGAACCCCTTAAGGACAGGCCGGGGTACTTC,CATSREPLKDRPGYF
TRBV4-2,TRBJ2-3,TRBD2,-,TGTGCCAGCAGCCAAGATGGGAGGCTAGCGGGAGGATTGGCGGATACGCAGTATTTT,CASSQDGRLAGGLADTQYF
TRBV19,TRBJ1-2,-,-,TGTGCCAGTAGTATCGCCTATGGCTACACCTTC,CASSIAYGYTF
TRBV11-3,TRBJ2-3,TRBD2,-,TGTGCCAGCAGCTCCAACAGGCTAGCGGGAGGGCCGTATCGTGTAGATACGCAGTATTTT,CASSSNRLAGGPYRVDTQYF
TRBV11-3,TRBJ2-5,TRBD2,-,TGTGCCAGCAGCCAAGGGACTAGCGGGAGGATAAAGACCCAGTACTTC,CASSQGTSGRIKTQYF